Listed below are T cell receptor beta chains from one sample, sequenced in a study of post-analysis software for immune sequencing data. TCRdb processed the PCR reads anew with MiXCR; each CDR3 protein has one entry. The sample holds about 500,000 distinct CDR3 sequences, approximately 46% seen once. The source material was blood. Receptor source: a girl aged 10-17 years with multiple sclerosis. The CDR3 runs from the conserved cysteine through the conserved F or W. The D gene is left open where the match is weak. Expanded clones get a size class; other rows say once, few or many, or leave the size out.

clone_size: -; j_call: TRBJ2-4; d_call: -; v_call: TRBV28; cdr3_nt: TGTGCCAGCAGTGACTCCTGGCCGTACGGGAAAAACATTCAGTACTTC; cdr3_aa: CASSDSWPYGKNIQYF
clone_size: many; j_call: TRBJ2-1; d_call: TRBD1; v_call: TRBV20-1; cdr3_nt: TGCAGTGCTAGAGGTCCCAGGGGGCCCACCAGCTCCTACAATGAGCAGTTCTTC; cdr3_aa: CSARGPRGPTSSYNEQFF
clone_size: -; j_call: TRBJ2-5; d_call: TRBD2; v_call: TRBV7-6; cdr3_nt: TGTGCCAGCAGCCCTTCCCCCTCTAGCGGGAAAGAAGAGGCCCAGTACTTC; cdr3_aa: CASSPSPSSGKEEAQYF
clone_size: -; j_call: TRBJ2-1; d_call: -; v_call: TRBV2; cdr3_nt: TGTGCCAGCTGTCAGGGATACAATAAGCAGTTCTTC; cdr3_aa: CASCQGYNKQFF
clone_size: -; j_call: TRBJ2-4; d_call: -; v_call: TRBV5-1; cdr3_nt: TGCGCCAGCAGCTTGGTCCAGTCCAGTGGGCTAAACATTCAGTACTTC; cdr3_aa: CASSLVQSSGLNIQYF
clone_size: -; j_call: TRBJ2-7; d_call: TRBD2; v_call: TRBV28; cdr3_nt: TGTGCCAGCAGTTTAGTTTGGCGACTAGCGGGACACGAGCAGTACTTC; cdr3_aa: CASSLVWRLAGHEQYF
clone_size: -; j_call: TRBJ2-1; d_call: TRBD2; v_call: TRBV3-1; cdr3_nt: TGTGCCAGCAGCCCCCTGGGGAGGGCCAATGAGCAGTTCTTC; cdr3_aa: CASSPLGRANEQFF
clone_size: few; j_call: TRBJ2-1; d_call: -; v_call: TRBV5-1; cdr3_nt: TGCGCCAGCAGCTCTAAACTAGATAACTCCTACAATGAGCAGTTCTTC; cdr3_aa: CASSSKLDNSYNEQFF
clone_size: few; j_call: TRBJ1-2; d_call: TRBD1; v_call: TRBV7-9; cdr3_nt: TGTGCCAGCAGTACCCGACAGGGTGGCTACACCTTC; cdr3_aa: CASSTRQGGYTF
clone_size: few; j_call: TRBJ2-1; d_call: TRBD1; v_call: TRBV5-1; cdr3_nt: TGCGCCAGCTATACCGGGACAGGGATCTACAATGAGCAGTTCTTC; cdr3_aa: CASYTGTGIYNEQFF
clone_size: -; j_call: TRBJ2-1; d_call: TRBD2; v_call: TRBV7-3; cdr3_nt: TGTGCCAGCAGCTCAAGACTAGCGGGAGGAGAGCAGTTCTTC; cdr3_aa: CASSSRLAGGEQFF
clone_size: few; j_call: TRBJ2-6; d_call: -; v_call: TRBV7-3; cdr3_nt: TGTGCCAGCAGCTCGGGACTGCCCTCTGGGGCCAACGTCCTGACTTTC; cdr3_aa: CASSSGLPSGANVLTF
clone_size: once; j_call: TRBJ1-2; d_call: -; v_call: TRBV15; cdr3_nt: TGTGCCACCAGCAGAGACCCCCGAGAGCATGGGAAGGGCTACACCTTC; cdr3_aa: CATSRDPREHGKGYTF
clone_size: -; j_call: TRBJ2-7; d_call: -; v_call: TRBV5-1; cdr3_nt: TGCGCCAGCAGCTTAAATAGCGGCCTCTACGAGCAGTACTTC; cdr3_aa: CASSLNSGLYEQYF
clone_size: -; j_call: TRBJ1-4; d_call: TRBD1; v_call: TRBV5-1; cdr3_nt: TGCGCCAGCAGCCCGGATGGACAGGGGGCTGAAAAACTGTTTTTT; cdr3_aa: CASSPDGQGAEKLFF
clone_size: few; j_call: TRBJ2-7; d_call: TRBD2; v_call: TRBV4-1; cdr3_nt: TGCGCCAGCAGCCAAATGACGGTCCGGGAGGACTCCTACGAGCAGTACTTC; cdr3_aa: CASSQMTVREDSYEQYF
clone_size: -; j_call: TRBJ2-2; d_call: -; v_call: TRBV5-1; cdr3_nt: TGCGCCAGCAGGTCGAACACCGGGGAGCTGTTTTTT; cdr3_aa: CASRSNTGELFF
clone_size: few; j_call: TRBJ2-7; d_call: TRBD2; v_call: TRBV20-1; cdr3_nt: TGCAGGACGACTAGCGCCCTTCCCTACGAGCAGTACTTC; cdr3_aa: CRTTSALPYEQYF
clone_size: -; j_call: TRBJ2-3; d_call: TRBD2; v_call: TRBV4-1; cdr3_nt: TGCGCCAGCAGCCAAGATCGGGCTAGCGGGAGGAGCACAGATACGCAGTATTTT; cdr3_aa: CASSQDRASGRSTDTQYF
clone_size: -; j_call: TRBJ2-5; d_call: TRBD2; v_call: TRBV7-9; cdr3_nt: TGTGCCAGCAGCTTGCGACTAGCGGGGGAGACCCAGTACTTC; cdr3_aa: CASSLRLAGETQYF
clone_size: few; j_call: TRBJ2-1; d_call: TRBD2; v_call: TRBV5-1; cdr3_nt: TGCGCCAGCAGCTTGGGACTAGCGGGCCTCAATGAGCAGTTCTTC; cdr3_aa: CASSLGLAGLNEQFF
clone_size: few; j_call: TRBJ2-7; d_call: TRBD2; v_call: TRBV20-1; cdr3_nt: TGCAGTGCTAGACCCTCTCTCGGGACTAGCGTATCCTACGAGCAGTACTTC; cdr3_aa: CSARPSLGTSVSYEQYF
clone_size: -; j_call: TRBJ1-2; d_call: -; v_call: TRBV4-3; cdr3_nt: TGCGCCAGCAGCCAAGATACGCGAGAAGCTAACTATGGCTACACCTTC; cdr3_aa: CASSQDTREANYGYTF
clone_size: -; j_call: TRBJ2-3; d_call: -; v_call: TRBV5-1; cdr3_nt: TGCGCCAGCAGCTCACCCCCGGGGCGTATGGCGCAGTATTTT; cdr3_aa: CASSSPPGRMAQYF
clone_size: few; j_call: TRBJ1-2; d_call: TRBD1; v_call: TRBV7-2; cdr3_nt: TGTGCCAGCAGCTTAGACCTAATTTTGGAACAGGGGGCGCGTGGCTACACCTTC; cdr3_aa: CASSLDLILEQGARGYTF
clone_size: once; j_call: TRBJ2-3; d_call: -; v_call: TRBV29-1; cdr3_nt: TGCAGCGCCCAACAACAGAACACAGATACGCAGTATTTT; cdr3_aa: CSAQQQNTDTQYF
clone_size: -; j_call: TRBJ1-5; d_call: TRBD1; v_call: TRBV7-2; cdr3_nt: TGTGCCAGCAGCCCCAGGGGGCATCAGCCCCAGCATTTT; cdr3_aa: CASSPRGHQPQHF
clone_size: -; j_call: TRBJ1-1; d_call: -; v_call: TRBV7-3; cdr3_nt: TGTGCCAGCAGCCAGGGACCAGGGCCGAACACTGAAGCTTTCTTT; cdr3_aa: CASSQGPGPNTEAFF
clone_size: -; j_call: TRBJ2-1; d_call: TRBD2; v_call: TRBV3-1; cdr3_nt: TGTGCCAGCAGCCAAGTCGGCGGGAGGGCGGTATACAATGAGCAGTTCTTC; cdr3_aa: CASSQVGGRAVYNEQFF
clone_size: -; j_call: TRBJ2-7; d_call: -; v_call: TRBV5-1; cdr3_nt: TGCGCCAGCAGGGTCCTAGAGACTTACGGGCAGTACTTC; cdr3_aa: CASRVLETYGQYF
clone_size: -; j_call: TRBJ2-1; d_call: -; v_call: TRBV28; cdr3_nt: TGTGCCAGCAGTCCGGGACTGTTAAGCTCCTACAATGAGCAGTTCTTC; cdr3_aa: CASSPGLLSSYNEQFF
clone_size: -; j_call: TRBJ2-7; d_call: -; v_call: TRBV15; cdr3_nt: TGTGCCACCAGCAGAGATAAGGCCCAACGCGAGCAGTACTTC; cdr3_aa: CATSRDKAQREQYF
clone_size: -; j_call: TRBJ2-7; d_call: -; v_call: TRBV10-3; cdr3_nt: TGTGCCATCAGTGAGTCGGGACTGTCCTACGAGCAGTACTTC; cdr3_aa: CAISESGLSYEQYF
clone_size: -; j_call: TRBJ2-7; d_call: -; v_call: TRBV7-2; cdr3_nt: TGTGCCAGCAGCACCCCGGATTCCTCCCACGAGCAGTACTTC; cdr3_aa: CASSTPDSSHEQYF
clone_size: few; j_call: TRBJ2-4; d_call: -; v_call: TRBV9; cdr3_nt: TGTGCCAGCAGCGTAGAAGGGATAGGGCTAGCCAAAAACATTCAGTACTTC; cdr3_aa: CASSVEGIGLAKNIQYF
clone_size: -; j_call: TRBJ2-1; d_call: -; v_call: TRBV2; cdr3_nt: TGTGCCAGCAGTGTGAGCAGGGGGGCGAATGAGCAGTTCTTC; cdr3_aa: CASSVSRGANEQFF
clone_size: -; j_call: TRBJ1-2; d_call: -; v_call: TRBV4-1; cdr3_nt: TGCGCCAGCAGCCAAGAAGTCAGCTTCTATGGCTACACCTTC; cdr3_aa: CASSQEVSFYGYTF
clone_size: -; j_call: TRBJ1-5; d_call: -; v_call: TRBV29-1; cdr3_nt: TGCAGCGTTGGGGCAACTAGCAGCAATCAGCCCCAGCATTTT; cdr3_aa: CSVGATSSNQPQHF
clone_size: once; j_call: TRBJ2-3; d_call: -; v_call: TRBV5-1; cdr3_nt: TGCGCCAGCAGCTTGGAAAAGTCCGGCACAGATACGCAGTATTTT; cdr3_aa: CASSLEKSGTDTQYF
clone_size: -; j_call: TRBJ1-5; d_call: TRBD1; v_call: TRBV12-3/TRBV12-4; cdr3_nt: TGTGCCAGCAGTTTAGCGGGACAGGGGGCGAGTCAGCCCCAGCATTTT; cdr3_aa: CASSLAGQGASQPQHF
clone_size: -; j_call: TRBJ2-3; d_call: TRBD2; v_call: TRBV6-2/TRBV6-3; cdr3_nt: TGTGCCAGCATAACAGCGGGAGGGCCAAGTACGCAGTATTTT; cdr3_aa: CASITAGGPSTQYF
clone_size: -; j_call: TRBJ2-6; d_call: -; v_call: TRBV4-3; cdr3_nt: TGCGCCAGCAGCGAAGGGTCGGCCAGGCGCTTCCCCGGGGCCAACGTCCTGACTTTC; cdr3_aa: CASSEGSARRFPGANVLTF
clone_size: -; j_call: TRBJ1-4; d_call: -; v_call: TRBV24-1; cdr3_nt: TGTGCCACCAGTGATCCCGGAACGGGACTTAATGAAAAACTGTTTTTT; cdr3_aa: CATSDPGTGLNEKLFF
clone_size: -; j_call: TRBJ2-3; d_call: -; v_call: TRBV15; cdr3_nt: TGTGCCACCAGCAGAGATCTGGGGGGCACACACATGGATACGCAGTATTTT; cdr3_aa: CATSRDLGGTHMDTQYF
clone_size: few; j_call: TRBJ2-1; d_call: TRBD2; v_call: TRBV7-9; cdr3_nt: TGTGCCAGCAGCTTCCGCGGGGGCTCCTACAATGAGCAGTTCTTC; cdr3_aa: CASSFRGGSYNEQFF
clone_size: -; j_call: TRBJ2-1; d_call: TRBD2; v_call: TRBV7-9; cdr3_nt: TGTGCCGGCAGCTCCCGACTAGCGACAAACAATGAGCAGTTCTTC; cdr3_aa: CAGSSRLATNNEQFF
clone_size: few; j_call: TRBJ1-2; d_call: -; v_call: TRBV29-1; cdr3_nt: TGCAGCGTCGATCCTGACGGGACTAACTATGGCTACACCTTC; cdr3_aa: CSVDPDGTNYGYTF
clone_size: -; j_call: TRBJ2-7; d_call: -; v_call: TRBV27; cdr3_nt: TGTGCCAGCAGTTTAGAAGCCGGGACTGAGGGGGCCTACGAGCAGTACTTC; cdr3_aa: CASSLEAGTEGAYEQYF
clone_size: -; j_call: TRBJ1-6; d_call: TRBD1; v_call: TRBV9; cdr3_nt: TGTGTCAGCAGCCGACAGGGGAATAATTCACCCCTCCACTTT; cdr3_aa: CVSSRQGNNSPLHF
clone_size: -; j_call: TRBJ2-1; d_call: -; v_call: TRBV11-1; cdr3_nt: TGTGCCAGCAGCTTTCCGGGGACTGAAGATCAATACAATGAGCAGTTCTTC; cdr3_aa: CASSFPGTEDQYNEQFF
clone_size: few; j_call: TRBJ2-7; d_call: -; v_call: TRBV29-1; cdr3_nt: TGCAGCGGATGGACAGCCTCCTACGAGCAGTACTTC; cdr3_aa: CSGWTASYEQYF
clone_size: -; j_call: TRBJ2-1; d_call: TRBD2; v_call: TRBV7-3; cdr3_nt: TGTGCCAGCAGCCCACAATCCGGGACTAGCGTCTACAATGAGCAGTTCTTC; cdr3_aa: CASSPQSGTSVYNEQFF
clone_size: -; j_call: TRBJ2-5; d_call: TRBD2; v_call: TRBV10-2; cdr3_nt: TGCGCCAGCAGTGAAGCCGGGAGGGCGGGGGAGACCCAGTACTTC; cdr3_aa: CASSEAGRAGETQYF
clone_size: -; j_call: TRBJ1-2; d_call: -; v_call: TRBV20-1; cdr3_nt: TGCAGTGCTAGAGACCCAAGAGGGGCTGGCTATGGCTACACCTTC; cdr3_aa: CSARDPRGAGYGYTF
clone_size: -; j_call: TRBJ2-1; d_call: -; v_call: TRBV3-1; cdr3_nt: TGTGCCAGCAGCCAAGGTTGGGAAACCAATGAGCAGTTCTTC; cdr3_aa: CASSQGWETNEQFF